The next 5 T cell receptor beta chains were all read from a single sample in a study of cytomegalovirus exposure and HLA in healthy donors. Using immunoSEQ multiplex PCR, the repertoire was profiled, and TCRdb retains in-frame clones only, with some absent. The sample lists 150,000 to 200,000 clones; around 88% were seen once. The source material was PBMCs. All receptors come from a woman under 30 in good health and CMV-seronegative.

This rearrangement joins TRBV6-6 to TRBJ1-5; weak D call: TRBD1 (5 bases). Germline lookup yields CDR1 MNHNY and CDR2 SVGAGI (reference sequence). This CDR3 spans 11 amino acids. V was trimmed by 8 bases and J by 4 bases, leaving 6 bases between them. CDR3 protein: CASGGNQPQHF. CDR3 in DNA: TGTGCCAGCGGGGGGAATCAGCCCCAGCATTTT.

The chain links TRBV2 to TRBJ2-5, with TRBD2 matching 10 bases. The CDR3 extends over 14 amino acids. Germline V CDR1 and CDR2: SNHLY, FYNNEI. Unmatched junction bases numbered 7, after V lost 7 bases and J lost 5 bases. In DNA, the CDR3 is TGTGCCAGCATCAGCGGGGGGGCCGTGGAGACCCAGTACTTC. Its translation: CASISGGAVETQYF.

This clone was seen only a few times. V usage is TRBV27 and J usage is TRBJ1-2, with unresolved D. CDR3 length equals 13 residues. Germline V CDR1 and CDR2: MNHEY, SMNVEV (reference sequence). V was pared by 3 bases and J by 7 bases, with 12 bases between. The CDR3 loop is CASSFGEGSGYTF. For the CDR3, the DNA is TGTGCCAGCAGTTTTGGGGAGGGAAGTGGCTACACCTTC.

The rearrangement links TRBV11-3 to TRBJ1-2; 7 bases are a match to TRBD1. There are 13 residues in the CDR3. The V gene's germline CDR1 is SGHNT and CDR2 YENEEA. V shed 8 bases and J 1 base; nucleotides not matched to a gene: 4. The DNA for the CDR3 is TGTGCCAGCGGCGACAGGGTTAACTATGGCTACACCTTC. Translation: CASGDRVNYGYTF.

The gene calls are TRBV7-9 and TRBJ2-6; the match to TRBD2 covers 7 bases. CDR1 is SEHNR, CDR2 FQNEAQ, per germline (reference sequence). This CDR3 has 17 amino acids. J gave up 2 bases and V 1 base, and 5 bases lay outside the gene matches. The CDR3 is CASSLGGGRTGANVLTF. The CDR3 nucleotides are TGTGCCAGCAGCTTAGGGGGAGGGAGGACTGGGGCCAACGTCCTGACTTTC.